The 27 T cell receptor beta chains below were found in one sample sequenced in a study of T cells in Graves' hyperthyroidism and ophthalmopathy. Researchers took RNA transcripts and amplified the TCR beta CDR3 regions from them. The study used the HTBI primer set for a first-round RT-PCR of the TCR CDR3. TCRdb re-called the multiplex PCR reads with MiXCR, one entry per CDR3 protein. The table includes under 450,000 distinct CDR3 sequences, around 14% detected once. What was sequenced was blood. Receptor source: a woman under 30 with Graves' hyperthyroidism.

The CDR3 loop is CASSGLAANTGELFF. CDR3 nucleotides: TGTGCCAGCAGTGGACTAGCGGCCAACACCGGGGAGCTGTTTTTT. V usage is TRBV2 and J usage is TRBJ2-2; 9 bases map to TRBD2. Germline CDR1 is SNHLY and CDR2 is FYNNEI. The CDR3 has 15 residues. The junction had 2 bases not matched to a gene; V was cut back by 4 bases and J by 2 bases.

The chain links TRBV20-1 to TRBJ2-3; 11 nucleotides agree with TRBD2. The germline CDR1 and CDR2 sequences are DFQATT and SNEGSKA (reference sequence). The CDR3 loop spans 19 amino acids. V shed 0 bases, J shed 4 bases, and the junction held 15 bases outside the gene matches. The CDR3 loop is CSARDPALRLAGSADTQYF. The CDR3 DNA reads as TGCAGTGCTAGAGATCCCGCTCTCCGACTAGCGGGGAGCGCAGATACGCAGTATTTT.

There are a few counts of this clonotype. The chain links TRBV18 to TRBJ1-6, with TRBD1 matching 9 bases. In germline, CDR1 is KGHSH, CDR2 LQKENI. V lost 5 bases, J lost 8 bases, and 4 bases stayed unmatched. The CDR3 is made up of 14 amino acids. The CDR3, as DNA: TGTGCCAGCTCATCGGACAGGGGTGATTCACCCCTCCACTTT. Its protein is CASSSDRGDSPLHF.

This clonotype was seen many times. The chain uses TRBV28 and TRBJ1-3; a weak D match, TRBD1 (6 bases). Looked up from germline, CDR1 is MDHEN and CDR2 is SYDVKM. The CDR3 totals 17 residues. The V and J ends lost 7 bases and 0 bases respectively, with 19 bases between them. The CDR3 region has the DNA TGTGCCAGCACCCCTGGGGGGCCCGACTACTCTGGAAACACCATATATTTT. As protein: CASTPGGPDYSGNTIYF.

This clonotype was seen at least ten times. The rearrangement links TRBV7-8 to TRBJ2-5; the match to TRBD2 covers 12 bases. Germline V gives CDR1 SGHVS, CDR2 FQNEAQ. The CDR3 has 16 residues. Trimming removed 5 bases from V and 5 bases from J; junction bases left unmatched: 9. The CDR3 reads CASSHSRLAGVETQYF. The CDR3, as DNA: TGTGCCAGCAGCCATAGCAGACTAGCGGGGGTTGAGACCCAGTACTTC.

The genes are TRBV30 and TRBJ2-1, with 13 bases identical to TRBD2. This CDR3 has 15 residues. The V gene's germline CDR1 is GTSNPN and CDR2 SVGIG (reference sequence). The J segment lost 7 bases and the V segment lost 2 bases, leaving 5 bases of the junction unmatched. Written as DNA, the CDR3 is TGTGCCTGGAGTCCCGGGACTAGCGGGGAAAATGAGCAGTTCTTC. Its protein product is CAWSPGTSGENEQFF. Together with reference TRBV30 and TRBJ2-1, the CDR3 gives the full variable domain: SQTIHQWPATLVQPVGSPLSLECTVEGTSNPNLYWYRQAAGRGLQLLFYSVGIGQISSEVPQNLSASRPQDRQFILSSKKLLLSDSGFYLCAWSPGTSGENEQFFGPGTRLTVL.

In its sample, this clonotype was seen many times. The chain links TRBV11-2 to TRBJ2-5, with D perhaps matching TRBD1 or TRBD2 (5 bases each). V was shortened by 5 bases and J by 5 bases, with 12 bases between the two germline ends. The CDR3 has 13 residues. Germline CDR1 is SGHAT and CDR2 is FQNNGV. The CDR3 nucleotides read TGTGCCAGCAGCCCTCAGGGAGTTGAGACCCAGTACTTC. Amino acid sequence: CASSPQGVETQYF.

This clonotype was counted between two and nine times. The rearrangement joins TRBV12-3 or TRBV12-4 to TRBJ1-2; tentative D call: TRBD1 (5 bases). The CDR3 spans 13 residues. Trimming cost V 5 bases and J 8 bases, with 15 bases left between them. The CDR3 spells CASSEIAGNGYTF. CDR3 sequence (DNA): TGTGCCAGCAGTGAAATTGCAGGGAACGGCTACACCTTC.

The sample holds many counts of this clonotype. V and J are TRBV5-4 and TRBJ2-3; 9 bases agree with TRBD2. Looked up from germline, CDR1 is SGHNT and CDR2 is YYREEE (reference sequence). Trimming at V came to 4 bases and at J to 2 bases, leaving 8 bases not matched to a gene. The CDR3 loop spans 16 amino acids. CDR3 sequence (DNA): TGTGCCAGCAGCACACTAGCGGGCTTTGACACAGATACGCAGTATTTT. It encodes CASSTLAGFDTDTQYF.

This chain links TRBV4-1 with TRBJ2-1; D remains ambiguous. The germline CDR1 and CDR2 sequences are MGHRA and YSYEKL. The CDR3 sequence is 16 residues long. Trimming took 0 bases from V and 1 from J, leaving 10 bases between them. CDR3 amino acids: CASSQEPARSYNEQFF. Written as DNA, the CDR3 is TGCGCCAGCAGCCAAGAACCGGCAAGGTCCTACAATGAGCAGTTCTTC.

Many counts were recorded for this clonotype. The J gene is TRBJ2-1, the V gene TRBV5-1; 10 nucleotides align to TRBD1. The ends lost 4 bases at V and 2 bases at J; junction bases unmatched: 3. Germline V gene sequence: CDR1 SGHRS, CDR2 YFSETQ. This CDR3 is built from 15 residues. This CDR3 reads CASSGGQGTYNEQFF. CDR3 in DNA: TGCGCCAGCAGCGGGGGACAGGGGACCTACAATGAGCAGTTCTTC.

This clonotype was counted many times. The V call is TRBV7-3, the J call TRBJ1-2, with 7 bases identical to TRBD1. J gave up 1 base and V 1 base, and 3 bases lay outside the gene matches. In germline, CDR1 is SGHTA, CDR2 FQGTGA. CDR3 length: 15 residues. Here the CDR3 DNA reads TGTGCCAGCAGCTTAAGTGGGACAGATAACTATGGCTACACCTTC. Translation: CASSLSGTDNYGYTF.

This clonotype has at least ten counts. This sequence joins TRBV20-1 and TRBJ1-4; TRBD1 aligns across 7 bases. V lost 0 bases, J lost 8 bases, and 9 bases stayed unmatched. The CDR3 is made up of 15 amino acids. The germline V gene has CDR1 DFQATT and CDR2 SNEGSKA (reference sequence). CDR3 sequence: CSARDPRTGGEKLFF. The DNA of the CDR3 is TGCAGTGCTAGAGATCCGAGGACAGGAGGCGAAAAACTGTTTTTT.

V and J are TRBV6-1 and TRBJ2-7; a weak D match, TRBD2 (6 bases). Trimming left V 8 bases short and J 0 bases short, with 14 bases between. Germline V gives CDR1 MNHNS, CDR2 SASEGT. The CDR3 is 14 amino acids. The CDR3 nucleotides read TGTGCCAGCCTTCGGGACTCCGCCTCCTACGAGCAGTACTTC. Its protein product is CASLRDSASYEQYF.

Ten or more counts support this clonotype. The chain carries TRBV20-1 and TRBJ2-7, with 8 bases lining up with TRBD2. V lost 5 bases, J lost 0 bases, and 3 bases stayed unmatched. The germline gives CDR1 DFQATT, CDR2 SNEGSKA (reference sequence). This CDR3 contains 13 residues. This chain's CDR3 is CSAPGGSSYEQYF. The CDR3 DNA reads TGCAGTGCTCCGGGGGGGAGCTCCTACGAGCAGTACTTC.

As to this clonotype: With a much larger clone just one base away, this may be a read error. This rearrangement joins TRBV10-2 to TRBJ1-5; D may be TRBD1 (5 bases). The CDR3 is 14 amino acids. The germline gives CDR1 WSHSY, CDR2 SAAADI. Trimming removed 9 bases from V and 0 bases from J, with 12 bases in between. CDR3 sequence (DNA): TGCGCCAGTGGGACCTCTTATAGCAATCAGCCCCAGCATTTT. Translated, it gives CASGTSYSNQPQHF.

There are many counts of this clonotype. The V call is TRBV25-1, the J call TRBJ1-2; 7 nucleotides line up with TRBD1. Germline V lookup: CDR1 MGHDK, CDR2 SYGVNS. The ends lost 3 bases at V and 5 bases at J; junction bases unmatched: 12. This CDR3 region has 16 residues. The CDR3 reads CASSEPRDSRSYGYTF. Here the CDR3 DNA reads TGTGCCAGCAGTGAGCCGCGGGACAGCCGTTCATATGGCTACACCTTC.

This clonotype was found many times. The J gene is TRBJ1-3, the V gene TRBV12-3 or TRBV12-4; D is uncertain. The CDR3 sequence is 15 residues long. Trimming removed 6 bases from V and 0 bases from J, with 12 bases in between. DNA for the CDR3: TGTGCCAGCAGCCCCGACGGGAGCTCTGGAAACACCATATATTTT. This gives the protein CASSPDGSSGNTIYF.

This clonotype has a count of ten or more. The chain uses TRBV19 and TRBJ2-7; possibly TRBD1 for D (5 bases). CDR3 size: 14 residues. V was cut by 1 base and J by 4 bases, with 11 bases left in between. Germline-derived CDR1 and CDR2 are LNHDA and SQIVND (reference sequence). CDR3 nucleotide sequence: TGTGCCAGTAGTATAGGCGAAGGGGCTTACGAGCAGTACTTC. Residues: CASSIGEGAYEQYF.

The chain joins TRBV7-9 to TRBJ2-5, with D possibly matching TRBD1 (6 bases). Germline V gene sequence: CDR1 SEHNR, CDR2 FQNEAQ (reference sequence). The CDR3 is 17 residues long. The V end was cut by 5 bases, the J end by 4 bases, with 23 bases between. CDR3 nucleotides: TGTGCCAGCAGCCCAACAACGACAGGACCCCGGGGAGAGACCCAGTACTTC. Amino acid sequence: CASSPTTTGPRGETQYF. Full variable domain (missing parts from reference TRBV7-9 and TRBJ2-5): DTGVSQNPRHKITKRGQNVTFRCDPISEHNRLYWYRQTLGQGPEFLTYFQNEAQLEKSRLLSDRFSAERPKGSFSTLEIQRTEQGDSAMYLCASSPTTTGPRGETQYFGPGTRLLVL.

This clonotype has a handful of counts. This chain uses TRBV2 with TRBJ2-3, with 7 bases aligning to TRBD2. Germline CDR1 reads SNHLY; CDR2 reads FYNNEI. The junction had 13 bases not matched to a gene; V was cut back by 7 bases and J by 0 bases. The CDR3 is 17 residues long. Here the CDR3 DNA reads TGTGCCAGCACCCCGATGATAGGCGGGGGAAGCACAGATACGCAGTATTTT. It is translated as CASTPMIGGGSTDTQYF.

This clonotype turned up a few times. The rearrangement links TRBV10-2 to TRBJ1-2, with 8 bases fitting TRBD1. The CDR3 is 16 residues long. The junction had 10 bases not matched to a gene; V was cut back by 2 bases and J by 5 bases. Germline loops: CDR1 WSHSY, CDR2 SAAADI. The CDR3: CASSEPAHRGGYGYTF. Here the CDR3 DNA reads TGCGCCAGCAGTGAGCCAGCCCACAGGGGGGGGTATGGCTACACCTTC.

The sample holds a few counts of this clonotype. The CDR3 bases are TGTGCCAGTAGTATACGGGCTAGCGGCTTCTCTGGGGCCAACGTCCTGACTTTC. This sequence encodes CASSIRASGFSGANVLTF. V is TRBV19 and J is TRBJ2-6, with 7 bases identical to TRBD2. Germline V lookup: CDR1 LNHDA, CDR2 SQIVND (reference sequence). The junction had 7 bases not matched to a gene; V was cut back by 2 bases and J by 0 bases. There are 18 residues in the CDR3.

Notes on this clonotype: This CDR3 is missing its conserved last phenylalanine or tryptophan, likely due to a read error. The chain carries TRBV11-2 and TRBJ2-7; D is possibly TRBD2 (5 bases). The CDR3 runs to 14 residues. V shed 7 bases and J shed 0 bases, with 13 bases lying between them. Looked up from germline, CDR1 is SGHAT and CDR2 is FQNNGV. The CDR3, as DNA: TGTGCCAGCACCCGCATGGAGGACTCCTACGAGCAGTACCTC. This sequence encodes CASTRMEDSYEQYL.

This clonotype was seen ten or more times. The V and J genes are TRBV7-9 and TRBJ1-2, with no clear D. V shed 4 bases and J shed 7 bases, with 10 bases lying between them. CDR1 and CDR2 from the germline V gene are SEHNR and FQNEAQ (reference sequence). This CDR3 region has 12 residues. CDR3 bases: TGTGCCAGCAGCTCCCTTCTTTTTGGCTACACCTTC. This translates into CASSSLLFGYTF.

The genes are TRBV12-5 and TRBJ1-1; possibly TRBD1 for D (6 bases). V was trimmed by 3 bases and J by 7 bases, leaving 15 bases between them. CDR1 is LGHNT and CDR2 is FRNRAP in the germline V gene. The CDR3 runs 14 residues. The CDR3 protein is CASGFAGTPNEAFF. The CDR3 region has the DNA TGTGCTAGTGGTTTCGCCGGGACACCAAATGAAGCTTTCTTT.

In the case of this clonotype: One end of the junction varies from germline; a read error may be responsible. V gene TRBV12-3 or TRBV12-4 combines with J gene TRBJ2-3; 7 bases line up with TRBD2. The CDR3 extends over 14 amino acids. CDR3 sequence reads: CASSLAERTDTQYF. In nucleotides, the CDR3 is TGTGCCAGCAGTCTAGCGGAGCGCACAGATACGCAGTATTTT.